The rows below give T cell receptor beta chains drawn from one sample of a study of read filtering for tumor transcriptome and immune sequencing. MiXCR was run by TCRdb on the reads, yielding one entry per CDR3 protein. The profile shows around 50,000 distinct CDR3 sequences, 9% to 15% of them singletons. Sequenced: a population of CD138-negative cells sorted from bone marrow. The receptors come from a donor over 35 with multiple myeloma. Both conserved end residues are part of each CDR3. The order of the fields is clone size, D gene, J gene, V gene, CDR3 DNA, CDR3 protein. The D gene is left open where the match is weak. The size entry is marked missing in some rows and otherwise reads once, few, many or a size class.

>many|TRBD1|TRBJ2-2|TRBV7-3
TGTGCCAGCAGCTTAGGGACGGGAGGACAGGGGGCCTACACCGGGGAGCTGTTTTTT
CASSLGTGGQGAYTGELFF
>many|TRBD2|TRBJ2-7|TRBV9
TGTGCCAGCAGCGTTTTAGCGGGGCACCAAATTGACGAGCAGTACTTC
CASSVLAGHQIDEQYF
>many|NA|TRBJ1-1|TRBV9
TGTGCCAGCAGCGGCCGGGTGGTGGACACTGAAGCTTTCTTT
CASSGRVVDTEAFF
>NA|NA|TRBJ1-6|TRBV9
TGTGCCAGCAGCGTAGGTGAGGGTGTGAATTCACCCCTCCACTTT
CASSVGEGVNSPLHF
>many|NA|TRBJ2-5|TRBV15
TGTGCCACCAGCAGAGATTTCAGGGAGGACTTC
CATSRDFREDF
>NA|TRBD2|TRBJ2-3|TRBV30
TGTGCCTGGAGTTTTCAGCGGGGGGGTTCGACAGATACGCAGTATTTT
CAWSFQRGGSTDTQYF
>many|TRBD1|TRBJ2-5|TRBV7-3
TGTGCCAGCAGCCCCGGGACAGTCGAGACCCAGTACTTC
CASSPGTVETQYF
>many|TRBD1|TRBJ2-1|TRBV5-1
TGCGCCAGCAGCTTGATTGTCTCGACAGGGGCCTACAATGAGCAGTTCTTC
CASSLIVSTGAYNEQFF
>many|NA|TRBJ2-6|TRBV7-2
TGTGCCAGCAGCTTTGGGGCCAACGTCCTGACTTTC
CASSFGANVLTF
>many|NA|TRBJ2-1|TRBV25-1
TGTGCCAGCAGTGGGGGGGCAGGTGGAATGCAGTTCTTC
CASSGGAGGMQFF
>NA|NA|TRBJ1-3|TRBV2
TGTGCCAGCAGAGAAAGTCCGAGGGAGGGTGGAAACACCATATATTTT
CASRESPREGGNTIYF
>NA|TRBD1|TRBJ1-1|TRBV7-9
TGTGCCAGCAGCCCCCCACGACAGGGGGCTGAAGCTTTCTTT
CASSPPRQGAEAFF
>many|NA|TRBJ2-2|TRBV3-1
TGTGCCAGCAGCCAGGGGACGGCTCCCGGGGAGCTGTTTTTT
CASSQGTAPGELFF
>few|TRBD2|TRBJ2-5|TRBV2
TGTGCCAGCAGGGAGGGACCGGTACTAGCGGGACCACGGACCCAGTACTTC
CASREGPVLAGPRTQYF
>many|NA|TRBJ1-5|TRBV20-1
TGCAGTGCTGAGGATCCACGGACGGGAGGTAGCAATCAGCCCCAGCATTTT
CSAEDPRTGGSNQPQHF
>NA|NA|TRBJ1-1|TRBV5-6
TGTGCCAGCAGCCCACAAACAGGGTTTGGGGACACTGAAGCTTTCTTT
CASSPQTGFGDTEAFF
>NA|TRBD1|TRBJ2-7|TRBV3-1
TGTGCCAGCAGCCAAGTAGGACCTCCGGACAGGTGGTCGGGCGAGCAGTACTTC
CASSQVGPPDRWSGEQYF
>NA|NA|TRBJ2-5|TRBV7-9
TGTGCCGGCAGCTTAGGTAGTGCGACAGCGCAAATGAGGGGAGAGACCCAGTACTTC
CAGSLGSATAQMRGETQYF
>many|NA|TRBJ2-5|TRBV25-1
TGTGCCAGCAGTGGATCCGGGGACTGGGAGACCCAGTACTTC
CASSGSGDWETQYF
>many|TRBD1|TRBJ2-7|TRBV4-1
TGCGCCAGCAGCCATGCAGGACAGGGCCCCTGGGAGCAGTACTTC
CASSHAGQGPWEQYF
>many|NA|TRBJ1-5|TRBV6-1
TGTGCCACCAGGAGGTGGGACGGTCAGCCCCAGCATTTT
CATRRWDGQPQHF
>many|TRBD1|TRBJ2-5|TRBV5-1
TGCGCCAGCAGTCCGGGACAGGGACAAGAGACCCAGTACTTC
CASSPGQGQETQYF
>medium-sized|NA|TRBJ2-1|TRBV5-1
TGCGCCAGCAGCTTGAGAGCGTGGGATGAGCAGTTCTTC
CASSLRAWDEQFF
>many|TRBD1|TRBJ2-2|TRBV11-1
TGTGCCAGCAGCCCAGACAGGGTGAAGACCGGGGAGCTGTTTTTT
CASSPDRVKTGELFF
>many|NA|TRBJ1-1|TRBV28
TGTGCCAGCAGTTTAACCGGGGAGGGGGCTTTCTTT
CASSLTGEGAFF
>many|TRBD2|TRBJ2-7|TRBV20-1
TGCAGTGCTGGATTGGCGGGGGGGCCTCAGTACGAGCAGTACTTC
CSAGLAGGPQYEQYF
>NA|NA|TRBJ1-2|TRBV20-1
TGCAGTGCTCCATCGCAGGGCTACACCTTC
CSAPSQGYTF
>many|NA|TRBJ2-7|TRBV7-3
TGTGCCAGCAGCTCCCGGCATGGGTGGGAGCAGTACTTC
CASSSRHGWEQYF
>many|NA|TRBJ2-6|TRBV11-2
TGTGCCAGCAGCATGACAAGTGCCTTCGGGGCCAACGTCCTGACTTTC
CASSMTSAFGANVLTF
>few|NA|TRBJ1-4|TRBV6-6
TGTGCCAGCAGTATCGGGGCAGGGCTTAATGAAAAACTGTTTTTT
CASSIGAGLNEKLFF
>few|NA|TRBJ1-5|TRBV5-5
TGTGCCAGCAGCTTCGGACACCCTAATCAGCCCCAGCATTTT
CASSFGHPNQPQHF
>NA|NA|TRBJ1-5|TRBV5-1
TGCGCCAGCAGCTTAAGTGGGGACCTCCATCAGCCCCAGCATTTT
CASSLSGDLHQPQHF
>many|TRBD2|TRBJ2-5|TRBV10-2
TGCGCCAGCATGAAGGCGGGGGGGGAGACCCAGTACTTC
CASMKAGGETQYF
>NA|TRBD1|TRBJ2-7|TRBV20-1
TGCAGTGCTACACAGGGGGGCTCCTACGAGCAGTACTTC
CSATQGGSYEQYF
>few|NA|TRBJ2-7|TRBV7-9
TGTGCCAGCAGCCCCCGTGGGTGGGGAGTAACCTACGAGCAGTACTTC
CASSPRGWGVTYEQYF
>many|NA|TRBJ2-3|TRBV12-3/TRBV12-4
TGTGCCAGCAGTTTTCGTCAGGGAAGCACAGATACGCAGTATTTT
CASSFRQGSTDTQYF
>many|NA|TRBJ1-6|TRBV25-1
TGTGCCAGCAGTGAATTGTGGGGCGTAGGTAATTCACCCCTCCACTTT
CASSELWGVGNSPLHF
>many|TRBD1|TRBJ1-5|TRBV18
TGTGCCAGCTCCTCAGACAGGGGCGTCCCCAGCAATCAGCCCCAGCATTTT
CASSSDRGVPSNQPQHF
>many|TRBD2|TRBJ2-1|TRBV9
TGTGCCAGCAGCCCTCAGTTGGGACTAGCGTTGGATGAGCAGTTCTTC
CASSPQLGLALDEQFF
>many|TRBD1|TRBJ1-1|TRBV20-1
TGCAGTGCCAGCCCGACAGGGACCACTGAAGCTTTCTTT
CSASPTGTTEAFF
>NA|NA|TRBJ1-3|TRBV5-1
TGCGCCAGCAGCCTGACTGCCTACTCTGGAAACACCATATATTTT
CASSLTAYSGNTIYF
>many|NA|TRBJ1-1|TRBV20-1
TGCAGTGCTAGTGAGGTCACCGCGGTAAGGGTAGCTTTCTTT
CSASEVTAVRVAFF